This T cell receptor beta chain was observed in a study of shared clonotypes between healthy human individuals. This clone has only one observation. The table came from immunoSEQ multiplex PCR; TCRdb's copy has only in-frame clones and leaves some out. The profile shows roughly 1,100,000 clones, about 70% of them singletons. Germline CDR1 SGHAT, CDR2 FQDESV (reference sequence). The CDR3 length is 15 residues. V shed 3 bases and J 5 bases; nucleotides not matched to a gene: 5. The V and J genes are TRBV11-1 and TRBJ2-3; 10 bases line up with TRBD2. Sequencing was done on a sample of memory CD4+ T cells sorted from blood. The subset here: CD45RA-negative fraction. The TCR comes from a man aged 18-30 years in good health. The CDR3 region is CASSFGLAEIDTQYF. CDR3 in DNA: TGTGCCAGCAGCTTCGGACTAGCGGAGATAGATACGCAGTATTTT.